This entry features one T cell receptor (beta chain) sequence. Its antigen is still unknown. There are no base qualities to consult, and no much larger clone falls within one base. From the germline V gene, CDR1 is MGHRA and CDR2 is YSYEKL. V is pruned by 3 bases and J by 7 bases, leaving 16 bases of the junction without a gene match. The CDR3 runs 18 amino acids, cysteine and phenylalanine included. Just the 54-base CDR3 DNA is kept, in frame starting at base 1. TCRbeta CDR3 regions were amplified from genomic DNA using the immunoSEQ Assay, a bias-controlled multiplex PCR. In the paper's pipeline: Nucleated cell counts per sample were estimated from amplification of reference gene primers within the assay. To quantify the absolute abundance of each unique TCRbeta CDR3 rearrangement, sequence reads were collapsed and filtered. For each sample, productive Simpson clonality was calculated as the square root of Simpson's diversity index across productive rearrangements. Here the immuneACCESS table is served through TCRdb, limited to in-frame sequences with V and J called. Missing clones are a known gap in these copies; in checked studies unresolved V genes cover under half, and the rest lacks a known reason. V and J calls plus clone size are reproduced from that table; the DNA served to infer D and trimming. This sample has around 290,000 clones in its table, and approximately 90% of those were observed once. The ten biggest clones cover approximately 2.1% of the sample.

The data were taken from a study of blood T cell repertoires in COVID-19 (dated by TCRdb to 2018 to 2021). About the study as a whole: The collaborator samples originated in the United States, Italy and Spain and spanned the acute and convalescent phases of COVID-19. The material from the prospective study consisted of cDNA or gDNA derived from T cells, B-cell-depleted T cells, or PBMCs. The dataset comprised deeply sampled blood TCRbeta repertoires from subjects exposed to, actively infected with, or recovered from COVID-19. A freely available public database, intended as a resource for researchers studying the immune response to SARS-CoV-2, is where the repertoires were released. The samples were drawn from the first 160 participants of the ongoing ImmuneRACE study and from under 1,500 subjects provided by 6 global collaborators. A de-identified subject ID, COVID-19 status, age in years and sex were almost always included in the sample metadata. Where HLA class I and class II types were available, the types were taken from metadata supplied by the sample provider, not from assay-based typing. Results and caveats for the whole study, not just this receptor: How much clinical and demographic metadata was included differed by source and by participant, and the metadata was provided uncurated.

One collaborating source in Seattle enrolled patients during active infection and followed them longitudinally through the course of disease. Whole blood was collected in K2EDTA tubes by collaborating institutions according to the institutions' own protocols. Collaborator samples were shipped for TCRbeta analysis as frozen whole blood, isolated PBMCs, or DNA extracted from either sample type. Recombination linked TRBV4-1 to TRBJ1-2; 11 bases in the junction line up with TRBD1. The specimen sequenced was peripheral blood. The clonotype comes from a woman aged 25 to 45 with COVID-19, enrolled during active disease. The sequenced DNA is TGCGCCAGCAGCCACGCCGGACAGGGGGCACTACAGGGTGGTGGCTACACCTTC. Protein translation: CASSHAGQGALQGGGYTF.